This T cell receptor beta chain was sequenced in a study of patients and donors after allogeneic stem cell transplantation. Only a few counts were recorded for this clonotype. This CDR3 is 16 amino acids long. Germline values: CDR1 DFQATT, CDR2 SNEGSKA (reference sequence). V was shortened by 6 bases and J by 6 bases, with 26 bases between the two germline ends. One entry per CDR3 protein results from TCRdb running MiXCR on the RT-PCR reads. The repertoire holds about a million distinct CDR3 sequences, with 18% as singletons. The sequencing input was blood, either unsorted or a sorted T cell fraction (not recorded which). The rearrangement joins TRBV20-1 to TRBJ1-1; TRBD1 is a possible D gene (6 bases). This receptor was obtained from a human donor who was either an allogeneic HSCT recipient or a stem cell or donor lymphocyte infusion donor (not recorded which). It is not recorded whose cells these are; they may come from a transplant donor. This CDR3 is CSASAIGGRVESEAFF. In nucleotides, the CDR3 is TGCAGTGCCTCAGCGATCGGGGGCAGAGTAGAATCTGAAGCTTTCTTT.